This T cell receptor (beta chain) was retrieved from a study of shared clonotypes between healthy human individuals. Generated by immunoSEQ multiplex PCR, the TCRdb table keeps only in-frame clones and is missing some. The data hold about 470,000 clones, with 70% to 80% observed a single time. Samples left unsorted employed approximately 83 million PBMCs for genomic DNA. The CDR3 contains 17 residues. Looked up from germline, CDR1 is SGHAT and CDR2 is FQNNGV. The V gene end was trimmed by 5 bases and the J gene end by 6 bases; junction bases not matched to a gene: 17. The origin of this receptor is a woman aged 40 to 50 in good health. Some clones in this sample may be carry-over from other donors' samples. The chain couples TRBV11-2 to TRBJ2-7; 9 bases align to TRBD2. The sample comprised PBMCs. CDR3 region: CASSLPVAGEPAREQYF. The CDR3 DNA reads as TGTGCCAGCAGCCTTCCGGTAGCGGGGGAGCCCGCTCGCGAGCAGTACTTC.